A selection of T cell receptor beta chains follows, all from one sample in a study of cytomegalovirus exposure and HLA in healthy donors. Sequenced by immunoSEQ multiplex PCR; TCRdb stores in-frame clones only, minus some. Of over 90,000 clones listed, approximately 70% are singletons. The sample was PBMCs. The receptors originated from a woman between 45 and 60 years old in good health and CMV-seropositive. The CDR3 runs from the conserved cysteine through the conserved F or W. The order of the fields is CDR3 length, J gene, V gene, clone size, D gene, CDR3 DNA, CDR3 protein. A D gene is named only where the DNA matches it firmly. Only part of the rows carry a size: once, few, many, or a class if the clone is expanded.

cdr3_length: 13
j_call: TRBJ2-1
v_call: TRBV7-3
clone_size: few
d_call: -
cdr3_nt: TGTGCCAGCAGCTTAGGGCAGAACAATGAGCAGTTCTTC
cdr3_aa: CASSLGQNNEQFF

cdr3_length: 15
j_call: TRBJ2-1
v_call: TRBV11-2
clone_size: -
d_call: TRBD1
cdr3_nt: TGTGCCAGCAGCAGAGCCGGGACAGAATACAATGAGCAGTTCTTC
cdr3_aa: CASSRAGTEYNEQFF

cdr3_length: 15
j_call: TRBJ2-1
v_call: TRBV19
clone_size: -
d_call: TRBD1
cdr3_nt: TGTGCCAGTAGTATGGGGGACAGGGGTTTGTATGAGCAGTTCTTC
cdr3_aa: CASSMGDRGLYEQFF

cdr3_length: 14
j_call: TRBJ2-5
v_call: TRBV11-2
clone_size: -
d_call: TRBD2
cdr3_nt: TGTGCCAGCAGCAAAGCCGGGGGGATTCAGACCCAGTACTTC
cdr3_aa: CASSKAGGIQTQYF

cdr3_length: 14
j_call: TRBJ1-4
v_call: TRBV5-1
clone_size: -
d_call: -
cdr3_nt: TGCGCCAGCAGCTCTGGGGGCGCTCGGGAAAAACTGTTTTTT
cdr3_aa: CASSSGGAREKLFF

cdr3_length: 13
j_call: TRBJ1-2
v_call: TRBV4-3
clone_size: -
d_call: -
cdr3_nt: TGCGCCAGCAGCCATCGACGGGACTATGGCTACACCTTC
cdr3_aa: CASSHRRDYGYTF

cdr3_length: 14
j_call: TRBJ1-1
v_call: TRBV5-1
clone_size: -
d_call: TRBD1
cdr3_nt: TGCGCCAGCAGCTGGACACAGGGGGGGACTGAAGCTTTCTTT
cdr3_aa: CASSWTQGGTEAFF

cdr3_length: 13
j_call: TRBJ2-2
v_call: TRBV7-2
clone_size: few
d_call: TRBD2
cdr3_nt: TGTGCCAGCAGCTTTACTAGCGCCGGGGAGCTGTTTTTT
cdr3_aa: CASSFTSAGELFF

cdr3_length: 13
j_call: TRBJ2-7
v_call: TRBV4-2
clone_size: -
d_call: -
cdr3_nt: TGTGCCAGCAGCACTGGGGGCGTCTACGAGCAGTACTTC
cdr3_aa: CASSTGGVYEQYF

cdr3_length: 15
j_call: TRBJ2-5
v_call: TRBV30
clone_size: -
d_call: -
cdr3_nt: TGTGCCTGGACGACAGGGAGGATAAGTGGAGAGACCCAGTACTTC
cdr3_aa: CAWTTGRISGETQYF

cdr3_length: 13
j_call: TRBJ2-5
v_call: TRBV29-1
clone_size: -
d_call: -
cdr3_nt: TGCAGCGTCGACCTAGCGTATCAAGAGACCCAGTACTTC
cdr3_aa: CSVDLAYQETQYF

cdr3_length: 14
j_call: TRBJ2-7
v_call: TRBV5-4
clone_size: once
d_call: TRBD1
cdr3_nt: TGTGCCAGCAGTACCGGGACAGGGGCCTACGAGCAGTACTTC
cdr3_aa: CASSTGTGAYEQYF

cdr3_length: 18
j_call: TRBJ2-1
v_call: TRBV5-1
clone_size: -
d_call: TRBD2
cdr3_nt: TGCGCCAGCAGCTTGGGGTCTCCGGGACTAGCGGGTTACAATGAGCAGTTCTTC
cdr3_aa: CASSLGSPGLAGYNEQFF

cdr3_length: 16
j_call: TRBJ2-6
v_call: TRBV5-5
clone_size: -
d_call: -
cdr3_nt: TGTGCCAGCAGCTCCTGGACAAGCTCTGGGGCCAACGTCCTGACTTTC
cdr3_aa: CASSSWTSSGANVLTF

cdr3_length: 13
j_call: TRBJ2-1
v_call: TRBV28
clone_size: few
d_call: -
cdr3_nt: TGTGCCAGCAGTCCTCCTAGCTCCCATGAGCAGTTCTTC
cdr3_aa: CASSPPSSHEQFF